The entry that follows covers one T cell receptor beta chain sequence. Its antigen is unidentified. The data were obtained in a study of T cell responses to AZD1222 COVID-19 vaccine. Study summary: Second-dose intervals of approximately 4 or approximately 12 weeks were pooled. Findings and caveats of the study: Two AZD1222 administrations were followed by greater Spike-specific TCR breadth and depth. Mapped onto spike, vaccine-associated CD4 TCRs spanned it and were dominant at 160-218 and 743-854.

The ends lost 1 base at V and 3 bases at J; junction bases unmatched: 4. The CDR3 has 15 residues. Germline V gene data show CDR1 as LGHNA and CDR2 as YSLEER. Sequencing used immunoSEQ multiplex PCR; TCRdb keeps in-frame clones, though not all of them. The data contain around 95,000 clones, around 89% of them seen just once; the ten biggest clones take up approximately 2.8%. The V gene is TRBV4-3, the J gene TRBJ2-3; 7 bases agree with TRBD2. Sequenced here: peripheral blood, sampled on day 0 of AZD1222 vaccination. The TCR was taken from an adult in good health. CDR3 nucleotide sequence: TGCGCCAGCAGCCAAGGCGGGAGCGTAACAGATACGCAGTATTTT. Its translation: CASSQGGSVTDTQYF.